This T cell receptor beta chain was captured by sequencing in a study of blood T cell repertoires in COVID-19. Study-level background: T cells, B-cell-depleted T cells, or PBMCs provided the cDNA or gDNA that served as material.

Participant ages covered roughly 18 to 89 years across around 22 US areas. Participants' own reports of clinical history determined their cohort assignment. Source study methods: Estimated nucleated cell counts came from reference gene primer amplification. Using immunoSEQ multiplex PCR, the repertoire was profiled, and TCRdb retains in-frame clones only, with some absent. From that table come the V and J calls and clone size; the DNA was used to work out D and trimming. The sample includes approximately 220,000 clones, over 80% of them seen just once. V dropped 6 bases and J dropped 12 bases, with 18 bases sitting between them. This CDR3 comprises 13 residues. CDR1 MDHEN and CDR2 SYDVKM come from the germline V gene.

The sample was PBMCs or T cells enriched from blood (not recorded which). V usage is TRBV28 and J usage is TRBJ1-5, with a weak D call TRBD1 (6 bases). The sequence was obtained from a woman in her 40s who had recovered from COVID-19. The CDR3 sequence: CASSRPVTGFQHF. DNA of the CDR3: TGTGCCAGCAGCAGACCCGTAACAGGGTTCCAGCATTTT.